The 26 T cell receptor beta chains below were found in one sample sequenced in a study of shared clonotypes between healthy human individuals. CD45RO-negative, CCR7-selected cells formed the naive CD8 fraction, which excluded terminally differentiated effector memory CD45RA+ cells. The table came from immunoSEQ multiplex PCR; TCRdb's copy has only in-frame clones and leaves some out. Counted here are approximately 840,000 clones, approximately 97% occurring once; the ten biggest clones make up less than 0.3%. Input material: naive CD8+ T cells sorted from blood. All receptors come from a man between 25 and 39 years old in good health.

The chain carries TRBV9 and TRBJ2-1, with D perhaps matching TRBD1 (6 bases). In germline, CDR1 is SGDLS, CDR2 YYNGEE. Trimming stripped 2 bases from V and 0 bases from J, with 9 bases between. The CDR3 runs to 15 residues. The chain's CDR3 is CASSVTGSSYNEQFF. The CDR3 DNA reads TGTGCCAGCAGCGTTACAGGGAGCTCCTACAATGAGCAGTTCTTC. The variable domain in full, completed from reference TRBV9 and TRBJ2-1, reads DSGVTQTPKHLITATGQRVTLRCSPRSGDLSVYWYQQSLDQGLQFLIQYYNGEERAKGNILERFSAQQFPDLHSELNLSSLELGDSALYFCASSVTGSSYNEQFFGPGTRLTVL.

The V gene is TRBV18, the J gene TRBJ2-5; D is ambiguous. Trimming stripped 3 bases from V and 0 bases from J, with 5 bases between. In germline, CDR1 is KGHSH, CDR2 LQKENI. This CDR3 spans 13 amino acids. DNA for the CDR3: TGTGCCAGCTCACCGGAGTACCAAGAGACCCAGTACTTC. Translation: CASSPEYQETQYF.

J is TRBJ2-1 and V is TRBV15; 11 nucleotides align to TRBD2. With V trimmed by 2 bases and J by 7 bases, 7 bases remained unmatched. Looked up from germline, CDR1 is LNHNV and CDR2 is YYDKDF (reference sequence). The CDR3 extends over 16 amino acids. The CDR3 coding sequence is TGTGCCACCAGCAGACTACTAGCGGGAGTTGGGAATGAGCAGTTCTTC. This translates into CATSRLLAGVGNEQFF.

J is TRBJ2-3 and V is TRBV27; TRBD1 matches 7 bases. V shed 2 bases and J 4 bases; nucleotides not matched to a gene: 6. From germline, CDR1 is MNHEY and CDR2 SMNVEV (reference sequence). There are 15 residues in the CDR3. The CDR3 coding sequence is TGTGCCAGCAGTTTAGTAAGGGGGCGGGCAGATACGCAGTATTTT. Translation gives CASSLVRGRADTQYF.

Note on this clone: This sample also contains other DNA sequences that code for the same CDR3. This sequence joins TRBV11-2 and TRBJ2-7; D is ambiguous. Looked up from germline, CDR1 is SGHAT and CDR2 is FQNNGV. Between the trimmed V and J ends, which lost 0 bases and 4 bases, there was a span of 4 bases. There are 12 residues in the CDR3. The CDR3 DNA reads TGTGCCAGCAGCTTAGACGGATACGAGCAGTACTTC. Protein sequence: CASSLDGYEQYF.

J is TRBJ2-7 and V is TRBV7-9, with D possibly matching TRBD1 (6 bases). This CDR3 spans 17 amino acids. V dropped 2 bases and J dropped 7 bases, with 24 bases sitting between them. The germline V gene has CDR1 SEHNR and CDR2 FQNEAQ (reference sequence). In nucleotides, the CDR3 is TGTGCCAGCAGCTTATCGGGCCAGGACAGCCTCCGTGGGGAGCAGTACTTC. It is translated as CASSLSGQDSLRGEQYF.

The chain uses TRBV28 and TRBJ2-1, with TRBD2 identical over 10 bases. This CDR3 has 16 residues. Germline lookup yields CDR1 MDHEN and CDR2 SYDVKM. The V and J ends lost 6 bases and 6 bases, in that order; junction bases with no gene match: 11. CDR3 DNA: TGTGCCAGCAGCCTCCTAGCGGGAGAAACTCGCAATGAGCAGTTCTTC. Translation gives CASSLLAGETRNEQFF.

This chain joins TRBV28 and TRBJ2-7, with a tentative D call TRBD1 (6 bases). CDR1 and CDR2 (germline): MDHEN, SYDVKM. The V gene lost 8 bases and the J gene lost 2 bases, with 16 bases spanning the gap. CDR3 length: 14 residues. This CDR3 reads CASGPTGLAYEQYF. Here the CDR3 DNA reads TGTGCCAGCGGACCGACAGGACTCGCCTACGAGCAGTACTTC. The whole variable domain, filled in from reference TRBV28 and TRBJ2-7, reads DVKVTQSSRYLVKRTGEKVFLECVQDMDHENMFWYRQDPGLGLRLIYFSYDVKMKEKGDIPEGYSVSREKKERFSLILESASTNQTSMYLCASGPTGLAYEQYFGPGTRLTVT.

This clone was seen once. The J gene is TRBJ2-2, the V gene TRBV7-8; D perhaps matches TRBD2 (5 bases). Germline V CDR1 and CDR2: SGHVS, FQNEAQ. The CDR3 totals 15 residues. Trimming took off 0 bases at V and 6 bases at J, with 11 bases between the two ends. The DNA of the CDR3 is TGTGCCAGCAGCTTAGCCGCGAGGGTCCCCGGGGAGCTGTTTTTT. Protein product: CASSLAARVPGELFF.

The genes are TRBV2 and TRBJ2-7; 12 bases are shared with TRBD2. CDR3 length: 15 amino acids. Trimming cost V 4 bases and J 3 bases; bases outside gene matches: 4. The germline V gene has CDR1 SNHLY and CDR2 FYNNEI. CDR3 bases: TGTGCCAGCAGTGGCCGACTAGCGGGGGACTACGAGCAGTACTTC. It is translated as CASSGRLAGDYEQYF.

The rearrangement uses TRBV6-4 and TRBJ2-1; D uncertain. Germline CDR1 MRHNA, CDR2 SNTAGT. The CDR3 spans 13 residues. The V end was cut by 6 bases, the J end by 0 bases, with 6 bases between. The CDR3 bases are TGTGCCAGCAGGGAAAGCTCCTACAATGAGCAGTTCTTC. It codes for CASRESSYNEQFF.

This clone was detected only once. V usage is TRBV7-6 and J usage is TRBJ2-3; no clear D gene. CDR1 is SGHVS and CDR2 is FNYEAQ in the germline V gene. There are 15 residues in the CDR3. V lost 5 bases, J lost 0 bases, and 12 bases lay in between. The CDR3 here is CASSPVGLSTDTQYF. In DNA, the CDR3 is TGTGCCAGCAGCCCCGTAGGGTTAAGCACAGATACGCAGTATTTT.

V usage is TRBV6-5 and J usage is TRBJ1-5, with a weak D call TRBD1 (5 bases). Trimming cost V 10 bases and J 6 bases, with 16 bases left between them. CDR1 and CDR2 (germline): MNHEY, SVGAGI. The CDR3 runs to 13 residues. Here the CDR3 DNA reads TGTGCCACCGGGGAGGGGTCCAGTCAGCCCCAGCATTTT. It specifies CATGEGSSQPQHF.

This clone was counted once. The chain links TRBV25-1 to TRBJ2-1, with D tentatively TRBD2 (6 bases). V was shortened by 3 bases and J by 8 bases, with 14 bases between the two germline ends. The CDR3 contains 14 residues. From germline, CDR1 is MGHDK and CDR2 SYGVNS. DNA of the CDR3: TGTGCCAGCAGTGATGGGGGGTTCTGGGATGAGCAGTTCTTC. It yields the protein CASSDGGFWDEQFF.

The chain joins TRBV10-2 to TRBJ2-3; 7 nucleotides align to TRBD2. Losses at the gene ends were 7 bases for V and 2 bases for J; bases not matched to a gene: 6. Germline loops: CDR1 WSHSY, CDR2 SAAADI. The CDR3 extends over 14 amino acids. The CDR3 protein is CASKRLADTDTQYF. In DNA, the CDR3 is TGCGCCAGCAAGAGACTAGCAGACACAGATACGCAGTATTTT.

The chain has TRBV6-5 and TRBJ2-1, with 7 bases identical to TRBD2. Looked up from germline, CDR1 is MNHEY and CDR2 is SVGAGI. CDR3 length: 13 amino acids. V dropped 0 bases and J dropped 10; count of bases not matched to a gene: 3. The CDR3 region is CASSYSMGGEQFF. For the CDR3, the DNA is TGTGCCAGCAGTTACTCTATGGGGGGGGAGCAGTTCTTC.

The rearrangement joins TRBV28 to TRBJ1-2, with 7 bases matching TRBD1. Unmatched junction bases numbered 4, after V lost 6 bases and J lost 3 bases. The CDR3 loop spans 13 amino acids. Germline CDR1 MDHEN, CDR2 SYDVKM. The CDR3 sequence: CASSSTGDYGYTF. CDR3 DNA: TGTGCCAGCAGCTCTACAGGGGACTATGGCTACACCTTC.

The rearrangement joins TRBV10-3 to TRBJ2-7; 9 nucleotides line up with TRBD1. V shed 1 base and J 4 bases; nucleotides not matched to a gene: 2. Germline V gene data show CDR1 as ENHRY and CDR2 as SYGVKD. CDR3 length equals 14 residues. The CDR3 region is CAISELQGAYEQYF. CDR3 nucleotide sequence: TGTGCCATCAGTGAGTTACAGGGGGCATACGAGCAGTACTTC.

The chain is built from TRBV25-1 and TRBJ1-5, with D unresolved. Looked up from germline, CDR1 is MGHDK and CDR2 is SYGVNS. V lost 4 bases and J 7 bases, leaving 11 bases between the germline ends. The CDR3 length is 13 residues. The CDR3 reads CASSVGLGQPQHF. CDR3 nucleotides: TGTGCCAGCAGTGTGGGTTTGGGCCAGCCCCAGCATTTT.

The chain employs TRBV6-6 and TRBJ1-5; 7 positions agree with TRBD1. CDR1 MNHNY and CDR2 SVGAGI come from the germline V gene (reference sequence). The trim removed 2 bases at V and 5 bases at J, leaving 3 bases unmatched. The CDR3 is 14 residues long. This CDR3 is CASSYGQVHQPQHF. The DNA for the CDR3 is TGTGCCAGCAGTTACGGACAGGTCCATCAGCCCCAGCATTTT.

The gene calls are TRBV7-9 and TRBJ1-4; D is uncertain. Trimming removed 4 bases at V and 0 bases at J, with 18 bases between. Per the germline V gene, CDR1 is SEHNR and CDR2 is FQNEAQ (reference sequence). The CDR3 has 18 amino acids. The DNA for the CDR3 is TGTGCCAGCAGCTACTCACTGGGTAGGATAGCAACTAATGAAAAACTGTTTTTT. This translates into CASSYSLGRIATNEKLFF.

The J gene is TRBJ2-7, the V gene TRBV29-1, with D possibly TRBD1 on 6 matching bases. Germline-derived CDR1 and CDR2 are SQVTM and ANQGSEA. The V gene lost 7 bases and the J gene lost 3 bases, with 16 bases spanning the gap. The CDR3 sequence is 13 residues long. In DNA, the CDR3 is TGCAGCGGGGTGGACAGCGAGCACTACGAGCAGTACTTC. Its translation: CSGVDSEHYEQYF.

J is TRBJ2-1 and V is TRBV6-5, with D unclear. The CDR3 contains 13 residues. Germline V gene sequence: CDR1 MNHEY, CDR2 SVGAGI. Trimming took off 7 bases at V and 4 bases at J, with 11 bases between the two ends. CDR3 sequence: CASTHDPYNEQFF. CDR3 nucleotides: TGTGCCAGCACCCACGATCCGTACAATGAGCAGTTCTTC.

This chain uses TRBV7-9 with TRBJ2-1; D is possibly TRBD1 or TRBD2 (5 bases each). Trimming took off 7 bases at V and 7 bases at J, with 17 bases between the two ends. Germline V lookup: CDR1 SEHNR, CDR2 FQNEAQ (reference sequence). The CDR3 contains 14 residues. Written as DNA, the CDR3 is TGTGCCAGCATCCGGGACCCCACGTGGAATGAGCAGTTCTTC. Its translation is CASIRDPTWNEQFF.

This rearrangement joins TRBV18 to TRBJ1-1; perhaps TRBD1 as D (6 bases). Trimming shortened V by 3 bases and J by 2 bases, and 13 bases separated the two germline ends. CDR1 is KGHSH, CDR2 LQKENI, per germline. The length of the CDR3 is 15 residues. This CDR3 reads CASSPYGTPNTEAFF. Written as DNA, the CDR3 is TGTGCCAGCTCACCGTACGGGACACCCAACACTGAAGCTTTCTTT.

This rearrangement joins TRBV13 to TRBJ2-4; D may be TRBD1 (6 bases). The germline gives CDR1 PRHDT, CDR2 FYEKMQ (reference sequence). The ends were cut back, 5 bases at V and 12 bases at J, with 14 bases in the middle. This CDR3 is built from 12 residues. In nucleotides, the CDR3 is TGTGCCAGCAGCCCACGAGGGGGAAGTCAGTACTTC. This codes for CASSPRGGSQYF.